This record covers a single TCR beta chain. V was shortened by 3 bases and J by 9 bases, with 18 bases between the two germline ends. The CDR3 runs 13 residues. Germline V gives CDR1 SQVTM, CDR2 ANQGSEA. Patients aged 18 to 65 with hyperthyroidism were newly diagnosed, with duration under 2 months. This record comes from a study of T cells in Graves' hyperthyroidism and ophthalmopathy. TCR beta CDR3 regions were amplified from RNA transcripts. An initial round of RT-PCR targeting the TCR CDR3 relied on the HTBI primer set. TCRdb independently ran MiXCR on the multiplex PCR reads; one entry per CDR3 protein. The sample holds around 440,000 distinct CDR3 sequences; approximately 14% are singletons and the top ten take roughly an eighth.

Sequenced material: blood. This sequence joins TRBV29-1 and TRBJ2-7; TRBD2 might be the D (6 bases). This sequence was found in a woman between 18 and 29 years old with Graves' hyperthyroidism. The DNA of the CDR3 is TGCAGCGTTGAGGAGGCAGCGGGTACGTCGCAGTACTTC. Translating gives CSVEEAAGTSQYF.